Only one count was recorded for the clone carrying this T cell receptor beta chain. Method: immunoSEQ multiplex PCR; TCRdb's copy keeps in-frame clones and lacks some. This sample yields around 110,000 clones, of which around 90% are seen a single time; approximately 2.3% belongs to the top ten. The V end lost 8 bases, the J end lost 8 bases, and 16 bases lay between the germline ends. The length of the CDR3 is 13 residues. These data originate in a study of control samples from healthy donors and cancer patients. The origin of this receptor is a woman in her sixties or seventies in good health. The chain is built from TRBV12-3 or TRBV12-4 and TRBJ2-1, with D unclear. Material for sequencing was blood. CDR3 DNA sequence: TGTGCCAGCGGAATTTGGGGTCCTCATGAGCAGTTCTTC. This gives the protein CASGIWGPHEQFF.